This record concerns one T cell receptor (beta chain) sequence. The germline CDR1 and CDR2 sequences are MGHDK and SYGVNS. Trimming stripped 6 bases from V and 4 bases from J, with 18 bases between. The length of the CDR3 is 15 residues. This sample stems from a study of blood T cell repertoires in COVID-19. Study background: T cells, B-cell-depleted T cells, or PBMCs provided the cDNA or gDNA that served as material.

The data were produced by immunoSEQ multiplex PCR, yet TCRdb's version contains in-frame clones alone and is incomplete. The sample carries fewer than 250,000 clones, 85% to 90% recorded once. This sequence joins TRBV25-1 and TRBJ1-2; D gene unclear. The TCR originated in a man aged 50 or older with acute or convalescent COVID-19. Sequenced material: peripheral blood. The CDR3 DNA reads TGTGCCAGCAGCTCGCACCAACCAAGGAGCTATGGCTACACCTTC. Its translation is CASSSHQPRSYGYTF.